The rows below give T cell receptor beta chains drawn from one sample of a study of blood T cell repertoires in COVID-19. The assay was immunoSEQ multiplex PCR, and TCRdb's table has in-frame clones only and misses some. This repertoire shows approximately 270,000 clones, roughly 85% found once; its top ten account for roughly 3%. The source material was peripheral blood. These receptors all stem from a man aged 18 to 29 with active or convalescent COVID-19. CDR3s include the opening cysteine and the closing phenylalanine or tryptophan. D genes are given only for firm matches. The size field is filled for only some rows; it gives once, few, many or a size class.

J gene	V gene	clone size	D gene	CDR3 protein	CDR3 DNA
TRBJ1-1	TRBV7-3	once	-	CASSLWFSTEAFF	TGTGCCAGCAGCTTATGGTTTAGCACTGAAGCTTTCTTT
TRBJ1-5	TRBV2	-	TRBD1	CASRGQGGQPQHF	TGTGCCAGCCGTGGACAGGGAGGACAGCCCCAGCATTTT
TRBJ1-5	TRBV27	once	-	CASRGTANQPQHF	TGTGCCAGCAGAGGAACAGCTAATCAGCCCCAGCATTTT
TRBJ2-7	TRBV20-1	once	-	CSASRGLTAYEQYF	TGCAGTGCTAGTAGAGGACTCACAGCCTACGAGCAGTACTTC
TRBJ2-2	TRBV5-1	few	TRBD2	CASSRLAGEVRTGELFF	TGCGCCAGCAGCAGACTAGCGGGAGAAGTTCGCACCGGGGAGCTGTTTTTT
TRBJ2-2	TRBV7-3	once	-	CASSPSGGGELFF	TGTGCCAGCAGCCCCAGCGGAGGAGGGGAGCTGTTTTTT
TRBJ2-2	TRBV13	-	TRBD1	CASSLDRGPGITGELFF	TGTGCCAGCAGCTTAGACAGGGGGCCGGGTATCACCGGGGAGCTGTTTTTT
TRBJ1-1	TRBV5-1	-	TRBD1	CASSLFRTGGEAFF	TGCGCCAGCAGCTTGTTTCGGACAGGGGGTGAAGCTTTCTTT
TRBJ1-5	TRBV11-2	-	-	CASSFNSNQPQHF	TGTGCCAGCAGCTTTAATAGCAATCAGCCCCAGCATTTT
TRBJ1-2	TRBV7-9	-	TRBD1	CASSFGTGDYGYTF	TGTGCCAGCAGCTTCGGCACAGGGGACTATGGCTACACCTTC
TRBJ1-1	TRBV7-2	-	TRBD1	CASSLRQGAAEAFF	TGTGCCAGCAGCTTACGACAGGGTGCGGCTGAAGCTTTCTTT
TRBJ1-2	TRBV30	-	TRBD1	CAWGQGVGYTF	TGTGCCTGGGGACAGGGGGTGGGCTACACCTTC
TRBJ2-3	TRBV6-2/TRBV6-3	-	-	CASSSAEASTDTQYF	TGTGCCAGCAGTTCTGCGGAGGCTAGCACAGATACGCAGTATTTT
TRBJ2-1	TRBV27	-	TRBD2	CASSPLAGDSYNEQFF	TGTGCCAGCAGTCCGTTAGCGGGAGACTCCTACAATGAGCAGTTCTTC
TRBJ1-1	TRBV6-5	-	-	CASSRGTEAFF	TGTGCCAGCAGTCGGGGCACTGAAGCTTTCTTT
TRBJ2-1	TRBV9	-	TRBD2	CASSVGSGGGEQFF	TGTGCCAGCAGCGTAGGGAGCGGGGGGGGTGAGCAGTTCTTC
TRBJ2-2	TRBV9	-	-	CASSVARVEWAGELFF	TGTGCCAGCAGCGTAGCGAGGGTAGAGTGGGCCGGGGAGCTGTTTTTT
TRBJ2-1	TRBV19	-	-	CASSMVGGDPSYNEQFF	TGTGCCAGTAGTATGGTGGGTGGAGACCCCTCCTACAATGAGCAGTTCTTC
TRBJ2-7	TRBV7-7	once	TRBD1	CASSSTQGGYEQYF	TGTGCCAGCAGCTCTACACAGGGGGGCTACGAGCAGTACTTC
TRBJ2-7	TRBV5-1	-	TRBD1	CASSLIGQGSYEQYF	TGCGCCAGCAGCTTGATAGGACAGGGATCCTACGAGCAGTACTTC
TRBJ1-4	TRBV7-9	-	TRBD1	CASSRTGGGLGEKLFF	TGTGCCAGCAGCCGGACAGGGGGAGGTTTGGGCGAAAAACTGTTTTTT
TRBJ2-5	TRBV27	once	TRBD2	CASSSGTSALETQYF	TGTGCCAGCAGTTCTGGGACTAGCGCGTTAGAGACCCAGTACTTC
TRBJ1-3	TRBV5-6	-	TRBD1	CASSPRSGQGTGNTIYF	TGTGCCAGCAGCCCAAGGTCAGGACAGGGGACAGGAAACACCATATATTTT
TRBJ2-7	TRBV6-5	-	TRBD2	CASSLAGVGSYEQYF	TGTGCCAGCAGCTTAGCGGGAGTTGGTTCCTACGAGCAGTACTTC
TRBJ1-2	TRBV5-4	-	TRBD1	CASSLAGQGGHGYTF	TGTGCCAGCAGCTTGGCTGGACAGGGCGGGCATGGCTACACCTTC
TRBJ1-5	TRBV28	-	TRBD1	CASSPRDRGYQPQHF	TGTGCCAGCAGCCCCCGGGACAGGGGTTATCAGCCCCAGCATTTT
TRBJ1-4	TRBV19	-	-	CASSPLGGTNEKLFF	TGTGCCAGTAGTCCTTTGGGAGGCACTAATGAAAAACTGTTTTTT
TRBJ1-2	TRBV30	-	-	CAWSVGGESGYTF	TGTGCCTGGAGTGTGGGGGGGGAAAGTGGCTACACCTTC
TRBJ1-4	TRBV18	once	-	CASSPRIIQGEKLFF	TGTGCCAGCTCACCTAGGATAATTCAGGGTGAAAAACTGTTTTTT
TRBJ1-1	TRBV6-5	once	-	CASSYSSQAFF	TGTGCCAGCAGTTACTCGAGCCAAGCTTTCTTT
TRBJ2-1	TRBV29-1	-	TRBD2	CSAEGGRRHNEQFF	TGCAGCGCTGAGGGCGGGAGGAGGCACAATGAGCAGTTCTTC
TRBJ2-5	TRBV6-2/TRBV6-3	-	-	CASSYIGEEEETQYF	TGTGCCAGCAGTTACATCGGGGAGGAAGAAGAGACCCAGTACTTC
TRBJ1-2	TRBV19	-	-	CASSLGIQGFLGGYTF	TGTGCCAGTAGCCTAGGGATACAGGGATTCTTAGGCGGCTACACCTTC